Below, 11 T cell receptor beta chains from the same sample are listed, as sequenced in a study of T cell responses to AZD1222 COVID-19 vaccine. The protocol was immunoSEQ multiplex PCR, while the TCRdb copy is restricted to in-frame clones and leaves out a portion. Of about 140,000 clones in the sample, more than 85% were seen once. Sequenced here: peripheral blood, sampled on day 0 of AZD1222 vaccination. These receptors all come from an adult in good health.

The chain employs TRBV18 and TRBJ1-4; 7 bases are shared with TRBD1. V trimming: 6 bases; J trimming: 6 bases; junction bases outside the gene matches: 4. Germline loops: CDR1 KGHSH, CDR2 LQKENI. The CDR3 contains 13 residues. The CDR3 loop is CASSDRAHEKLFF. CDR3 coding DNA: TGTGCCAGCTCCGACAGGGCTCATGAAAAACTGTTTTTT.

The rearrangement uses TRBV7-2 and TRBJ2-1; maybe TRBD1 (5 bases). Germline CDR1 reads SGHTA; CDR2 reads FQGNSA. Between the trimmed V and J ends, which lost 1 base and 9 bases, there was a span of 13 bases. The CDR3 length is 14 residues. The CDR3 sequence is CASSLEGLIGEQFF. In nucleotides, the CDR3 is TGTGCCAGCAGCTTAGAGGGGCTAATTGGTGAGCAGTTCTTC.

The V call is TRBV10-3, the J call TRBJ1-6; weak D call: TRBD1 (6 bases). Trimming left V 3 bases short and J 6 bases short, with 18 bases between. CDR3 length equals 17 residues. Germline-derived CDR1 and CDR2 are ENHRY and SYGVKD. CDR3 DNA sequence: TGTGCCATCAGTGAAAAGAACCCGACAGGCCTTAATTCACCCCTCCACTTT. Translating it yields CAISEKNPTGLNSPLHF.

The chain employs TRBV9 and TRBJ1-3; 9 bases map to TRBD1. The CDR3 runs 16 residues. With V trimmed by 4 bases and J by 4 bases, 9 bases remained unmatched. Germline CDR1 SGDLS, CDR2 YYNGEE. In nucleotides, the CDR3 is TGTGCCAGCAGCACCCCCGGGACAGGGTCCGGAAACACCATATATTTT. It yields the protein CASSTPGTGSGNTIYF.

The rearrangement joins TRBV9 to TRBJ2-7; the D gene is possibly TRBD2 (5 bases). Germline CDR1 SGDLS, CDR2 YYNGEE. V was shortened by 0 bases and J by 0 bases, with 10 bases between the two germline ends. The CDR3 contains 15 residues. In DNA form, the CDR3 reads TGTGCCAGCAGCGTAGGCCAGCGGAGCTCCTACGAGCAGTACTTC. This translates into CASSVGQRSSYEQYF.

In nucleotides, the CDR3 is TGTGCCAGTAGTTTTGGCAGGGGCGGCAATCAGCCCCAGCATTTT. Its protein is CASSFGRGGNQPQHF. The chain is built from TRBV19 and TRBJ1-5; a weak D match, TRBD1 (6 bases). The germline V and J ends were trimmed by 5 bases and 2 bases, with 13 bases remaining between them. The CDR3 consists of 15 residues. Germline loops: CDR1 LNHDA, CDR2 SQIVND (reference sequence). Based on the CDR3 plus reference TRBV19 and TRBJ1-5, the full variable domain is DGGITQSPKYLFRKEGQNVTLSCEQNLNHDAMYWYRQDPGQGLRLIYYSQIVNDFQKGDIAEGYSVSREKKESFPLTVTSAQKNPTAFYLCASSFGRGGNQPQHFGDGTRLSIL.

The gene calls are TRBV6-5 and TRBJ2-7, with D unresolved. Germline V gene data show CDR1 as MNHEY and CDR2 as SVGAGI. Deletions cut 10 bases from V and 6 bases from J, with 13 bases between. This CDR3 region has 11 residues. The CDR3 is CATSRLGEQYF. The CDR3, as DNA: TGTGCCACCTCAAGACTCGGCGAGCAGTACTTC.

The rearrangement uses TRBV24-1 and TRBJ1-5; 7 bases are a match to TRBD1. V was pared by 3 bases and J by 6 bases, with 1 base of the junction left unmatched. The CDR3 has 13 amino acids. Germline V gene sequence: CDR1 KGHDR, CDR2 SFDVKD. CDR3 sequence reads: CATSDRQGQPQHF. CDR3 coding DNA: TGTGCCACCAGTGATCGACAGGGTCAGCCCCAGCATTTT.

The V gene is TRBV6-2 or TRBV6-3, the J gene TRBJ2-5; a weak D match, TRBD1 (6 bases). Trimming cost V 5 bases and J 1 base, with 8 bases left between them. Germline loops: CDR1 MNHEY, CDR2 SVGEGT. CDR3 size: 13 residues. In DNA form, the CDR3 reads TGTGCCAGCAGTCGGGACATCCAAGAGACCCAGTACTTC. As protein: CASSRDIQETQYF.

The V and J genes are TRBV9 and TRBJ2-1; 10 nucleotides agree with TRBD2. Germline CDR1 is SGDLS and CDR2 is YYNGEE. V lost 4 bases to trimming and J lost 7 bases; unmatched junction nucleotides: 11. CDR3 length: 16 amino acids. In DNA, the CDR3 is TGTGCCAGCAGCCTAGTTGAACTAGCGGGATTAAATGAGCAGTTCTTC. Protein: CASSLVELAGLNEQFF.

This clone was observed once. The chain is built from TRBV24-1 and TRBJ2-1, with D hard to call. Germline V gives CDR1 KGHDR, CDR2 SFDVKD. Trimming pared 2 bases from V and 0 bases from J, leaving 10 bases between. The CDR3 is made up of 16 amino acids. As DNA, the CDR3 is TGTGCCACCAGTGATTCTGACGGCAACTCCTACAATGAGCAGTTCTTC. It translates to CATSDSDGNSYNEQFF.